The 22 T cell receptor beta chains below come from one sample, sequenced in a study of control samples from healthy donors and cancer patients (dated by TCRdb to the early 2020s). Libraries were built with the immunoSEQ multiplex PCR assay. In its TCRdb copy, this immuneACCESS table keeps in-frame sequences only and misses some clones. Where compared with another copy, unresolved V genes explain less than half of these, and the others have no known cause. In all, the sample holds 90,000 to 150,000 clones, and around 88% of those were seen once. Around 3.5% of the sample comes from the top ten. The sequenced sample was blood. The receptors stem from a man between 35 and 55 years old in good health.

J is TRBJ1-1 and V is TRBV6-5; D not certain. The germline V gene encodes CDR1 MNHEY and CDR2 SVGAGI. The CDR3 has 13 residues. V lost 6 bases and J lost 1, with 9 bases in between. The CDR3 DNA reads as TGTGCCAGCAGCAACCAAGAGAACACTGAAGCTTTCTTT. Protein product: CASSNQENTEAFF.

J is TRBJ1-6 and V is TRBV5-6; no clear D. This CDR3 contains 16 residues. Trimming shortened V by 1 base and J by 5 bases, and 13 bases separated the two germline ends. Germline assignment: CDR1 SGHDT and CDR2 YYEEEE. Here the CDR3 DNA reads TGTGCCAGCAGCTTGTACGGGCCGGCCGATAATTCACCCCTCCACTTT. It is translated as CASSLYGPADNSPLHF.

CDR3 residues: CASSPRDRASEAFF. The CDR3 DNA is TGTGCCAGCTCACCAAGAGATCGGGCGTCTGAAGCTTTCTTT. This chain connects TRBV18 to TRBJ1-1; D gene unclear. This CDR3 contains 14 residues. The V gene's germline CDR1 is KGHSH and CDR2 LQKENI. V lost 2 bases to trimming and J lost 6 bases, with 13 bases between them. Full variable domain (missing parts from reference TRBV18 and TRBJ1-1): NAGVMQNPRHLVRRRGQEARLRCSPMKGHSHVYWYRQLPEEGLKFMVYLQKENIIDESGMPKERFSAEFPKEGPSILRIQQVVRGDSAAYFCASSPRDRASEAFFGQGTRLTVV.

The CDR3 sequence: CATSDIGSGGQETQYF. DNA of the CDR3: TGTGCCACCAGTGATATCGGTAGCGGGGGGCAAGAGACCCAGTACTTC. The chain employs TRBV24-1 and TRBJ2-5; 10 positions match TRBD2. The V gene's germline CDR1 is KGHDR and CDR2 SFDVKD. The CDR3 has 16 residues. V dropped 3 bases and J dropped 2; count of bases not matched to a gene: 5.

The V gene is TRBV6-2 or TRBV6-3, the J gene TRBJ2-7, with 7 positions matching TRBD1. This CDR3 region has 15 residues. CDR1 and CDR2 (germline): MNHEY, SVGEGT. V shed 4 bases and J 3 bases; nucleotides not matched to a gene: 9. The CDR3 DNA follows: TGTGCCAGCAGTTTGACAGGGCCTACATTCTACGAGCAGTACTTC. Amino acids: CASSLTGPTFYEQYF.

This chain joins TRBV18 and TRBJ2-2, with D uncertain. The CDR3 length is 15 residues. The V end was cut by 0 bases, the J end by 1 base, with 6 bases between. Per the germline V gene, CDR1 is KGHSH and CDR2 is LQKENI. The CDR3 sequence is CASSPPSLNTGELFF. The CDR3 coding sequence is TGTGCCAGCTCACCACCATCCCTGAACACCGGGGAGCTGTTTTTT.

The CDR3 spells CASSPASGLDTQYF. The DNA for the CDR3 is TGTGCCAGCAGCCCTGCGTCGGGGCTTGATACGCAGTATTTT. The chain has TRBV9 and TRBJ2-3; D assignment may be TRBD1 or TRBD2 (5 bases each). The CDR3 runs to 14 residues. Looked up from germline, CDR1 is SGDLS and CDR2 is YYNGEE. V was cut by 4 bases and J by 6 bases, with 15 bases left in between.

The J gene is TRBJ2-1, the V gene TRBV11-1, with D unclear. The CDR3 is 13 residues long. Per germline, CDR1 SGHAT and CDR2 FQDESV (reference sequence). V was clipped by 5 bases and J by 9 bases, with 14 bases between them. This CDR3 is CASSPGLMSEQFF. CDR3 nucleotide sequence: TGTGCCAGCAGCCCGGGTCTTATGAGTGAGCAGTTCTTC. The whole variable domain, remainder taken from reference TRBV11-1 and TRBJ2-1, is EAEVAQSPRYKITEKSQAVAFWCDPISGHATLYWYRQILGQGPELLVQFQDESVVDDSQLPKDRFSAERLKGVDSTLKIQPAELGDSAMYLCASSPGLMSEQFFGPGTRLTVL.

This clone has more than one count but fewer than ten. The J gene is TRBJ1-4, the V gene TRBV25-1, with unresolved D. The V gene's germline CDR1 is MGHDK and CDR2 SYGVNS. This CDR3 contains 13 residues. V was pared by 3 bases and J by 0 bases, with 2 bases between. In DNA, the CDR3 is TGTGCCAGCAGTGAGCCAACTAATGAAAAACTGTTTTTT. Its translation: CASSEPTNEKLFF.

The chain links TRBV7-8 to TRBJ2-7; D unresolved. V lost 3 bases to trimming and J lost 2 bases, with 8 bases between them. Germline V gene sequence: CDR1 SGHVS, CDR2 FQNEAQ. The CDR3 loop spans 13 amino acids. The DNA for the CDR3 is TGTGCCAGCAGCTTTCAGGTAGCCTACGAGCAGTACTTC. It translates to CASSFQVAYEQYF.

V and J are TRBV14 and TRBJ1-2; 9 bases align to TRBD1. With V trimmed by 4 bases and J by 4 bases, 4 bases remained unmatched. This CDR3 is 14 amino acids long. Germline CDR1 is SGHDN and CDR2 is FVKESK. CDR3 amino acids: CASSRDRDRYGYTF. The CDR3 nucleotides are TGTGCCAGCAGCCGGGACAGGGATCGCTATGGCTACACCTTC.

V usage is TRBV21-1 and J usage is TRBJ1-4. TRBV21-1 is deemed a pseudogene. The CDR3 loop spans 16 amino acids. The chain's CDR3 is CASSKVLGGRNEKLFF. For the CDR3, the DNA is TGTGCCAGCAGCAAAGTATTGGGGGGGAGAAATGAAAAACTGTTTTTT.

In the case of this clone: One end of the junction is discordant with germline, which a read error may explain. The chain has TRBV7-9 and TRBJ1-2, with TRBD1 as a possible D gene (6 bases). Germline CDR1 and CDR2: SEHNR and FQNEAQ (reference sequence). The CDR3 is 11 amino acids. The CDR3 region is CASSLNVGQKF. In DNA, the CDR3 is TGTGCCAGCAGCTTAAATGTTGGACAGAAGTTC.

The CDR3 DNA reads TGTGCCAGCACCAGGAGCTCCTATAATTCACCCCTCCACTTT. Its protein is CASTRSSYNSPLHF. The rearrangement uses TRBV25-1 and TRBJ1-6; no clear D gene. Germline V gene sequence: CDR1 MGHDK, CDR2 SYGVNS. This CDR3 is 14 amino acids long. Trimming cost V 7 bases and J 0 bases, with 7 bases left between them.

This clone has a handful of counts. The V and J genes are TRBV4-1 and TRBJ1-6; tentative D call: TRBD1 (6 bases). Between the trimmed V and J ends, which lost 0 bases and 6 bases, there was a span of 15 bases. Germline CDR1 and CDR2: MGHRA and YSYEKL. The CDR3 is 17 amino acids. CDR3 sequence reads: CASSQDRFGQINSPLHF. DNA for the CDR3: TGCGCCAGCAGCCAAGATCGATTCGGACAGATTAATTCACCCCTCCACTTT.

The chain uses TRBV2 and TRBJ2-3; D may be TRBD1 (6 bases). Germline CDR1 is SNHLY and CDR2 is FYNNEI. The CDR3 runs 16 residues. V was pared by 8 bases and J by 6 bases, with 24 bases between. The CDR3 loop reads CASHHDRRLGADTQYF. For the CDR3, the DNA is TGTGCCAGCCACCACGATAGACGGCTGGGGGCGGATACGCAGTATTTT. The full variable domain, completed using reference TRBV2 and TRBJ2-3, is EPEVTQTPSHQVTQMGQEVILRCVPISNHLYFYWYRQILGQKVEFLVSFYNNEISEKSEIFDDQFSVERPDGSNFTLKIRSTKLEDSAMYFCASHHDRRLGADTQYFGPGTRLTVL.

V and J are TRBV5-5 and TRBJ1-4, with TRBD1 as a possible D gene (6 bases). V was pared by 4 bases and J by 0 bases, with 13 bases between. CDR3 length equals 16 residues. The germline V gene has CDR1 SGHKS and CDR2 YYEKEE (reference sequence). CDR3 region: CASSPGRGSTNEKLFF. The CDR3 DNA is TGTGCCAGCAGCCCGGGGAGGGGGTCAACTAATGAAAAACTGTTTTTT.

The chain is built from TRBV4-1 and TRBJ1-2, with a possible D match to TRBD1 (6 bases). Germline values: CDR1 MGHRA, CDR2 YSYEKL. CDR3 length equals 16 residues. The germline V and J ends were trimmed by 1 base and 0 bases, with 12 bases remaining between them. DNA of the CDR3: TGCGCCAGCAGCCAAGCCACAGGGAAAGCTAACTATGGCTACACCTTC. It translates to CASSQATGKANYGYTF.

DNA for the CDR3: TGCGCCAGCAGCGCAGGGACAAGCGATTCACCCCTCCACTTT. It is translated as CASSAGTSDSPLHF. This chain links TRBV5-1 with TRBJ1-6; maybe TRBD1 (6 bases). Trimming left V 4 bases short and J 8 bases short, with 13 bases between. CDR3 length: 14 residues. The V gene's germline CDR1 is SGHRS and CDR2 YFSETQ.

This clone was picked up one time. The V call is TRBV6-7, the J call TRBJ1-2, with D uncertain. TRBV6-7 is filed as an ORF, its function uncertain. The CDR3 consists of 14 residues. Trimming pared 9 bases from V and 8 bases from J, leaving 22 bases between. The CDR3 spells CARVMAGYFFGYTF. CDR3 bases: TGTGCCAGAGTAATGGCAGGCTATTTTTTCGGCTACACCTTC.

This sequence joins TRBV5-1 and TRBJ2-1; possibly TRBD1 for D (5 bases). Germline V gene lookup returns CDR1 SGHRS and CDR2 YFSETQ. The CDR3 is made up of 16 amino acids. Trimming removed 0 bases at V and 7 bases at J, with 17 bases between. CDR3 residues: CASSLARAGNWNEQFF. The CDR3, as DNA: TGCGCCAGCAGCTTGGCCAGGGCAGGGAATTGGAATGAGCAGTTCTTC.

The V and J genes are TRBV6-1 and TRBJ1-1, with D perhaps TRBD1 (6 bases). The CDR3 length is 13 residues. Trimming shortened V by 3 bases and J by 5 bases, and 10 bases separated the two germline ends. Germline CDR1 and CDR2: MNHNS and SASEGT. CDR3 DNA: TGTGCCAGCAGTGACAGGGGATTGACTGAAGCTTTCTTT. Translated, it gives CASSDRGLTEAFF.